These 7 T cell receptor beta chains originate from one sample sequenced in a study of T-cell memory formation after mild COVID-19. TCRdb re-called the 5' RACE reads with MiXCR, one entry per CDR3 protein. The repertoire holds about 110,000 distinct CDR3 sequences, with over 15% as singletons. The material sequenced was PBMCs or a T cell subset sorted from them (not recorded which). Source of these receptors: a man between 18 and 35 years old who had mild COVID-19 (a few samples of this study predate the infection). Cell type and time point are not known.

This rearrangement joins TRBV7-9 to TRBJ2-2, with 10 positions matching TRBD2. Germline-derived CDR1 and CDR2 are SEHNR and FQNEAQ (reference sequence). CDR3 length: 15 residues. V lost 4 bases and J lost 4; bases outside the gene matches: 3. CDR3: CASSSSGGSTGELFF. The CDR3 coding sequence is TGTGCCAGCAGCTCTAGCGGGGGATCCACCGGGGAGCTGTTTTTT.

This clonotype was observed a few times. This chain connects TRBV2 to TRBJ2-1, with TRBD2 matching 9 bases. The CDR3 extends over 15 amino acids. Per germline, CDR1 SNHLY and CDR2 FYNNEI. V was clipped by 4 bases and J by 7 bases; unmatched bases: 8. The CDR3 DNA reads TGTGCCAGCAGTGCTTTGCGGGGGGGCAGAAATGAGCAGTTCTTC. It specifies CASSALRGGRNEQFF. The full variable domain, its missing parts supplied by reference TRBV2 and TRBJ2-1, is EPEVTQTPSHQVTQMGQEVILRCVPISNHLYFYWYRQILGQKVEFLVSFYNNEISEKSEIFDDQFSVERPDGSNFTLKIRSTKLEDSAMYFCASSALRGGRNEQFFGPGTRLTVL.

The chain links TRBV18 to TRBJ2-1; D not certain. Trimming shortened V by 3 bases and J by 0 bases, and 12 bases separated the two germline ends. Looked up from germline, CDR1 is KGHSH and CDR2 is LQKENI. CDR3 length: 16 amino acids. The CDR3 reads CASSPLPLTSYNEQFF. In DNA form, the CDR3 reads TGTGCCAGCTCACCCCTGCCCCTAACCTCCTACAATGAGCAGTTCTTC. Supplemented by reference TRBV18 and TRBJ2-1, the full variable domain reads NAGVMQNPRHLVRRRGQEARLRCSPMKGHSHVYWYRQLPEEGLKFMVYLQKENIIDESGMPKERFSAEFPKEGPSILRIQQVVRGDSAAYFCASSPLPLTSYNEQFFGPGTRLTVL.

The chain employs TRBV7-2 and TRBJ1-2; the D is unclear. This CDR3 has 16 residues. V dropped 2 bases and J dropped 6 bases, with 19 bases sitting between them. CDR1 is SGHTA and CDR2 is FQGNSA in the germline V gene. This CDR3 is CASSLSRVPSRHGYTF. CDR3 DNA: TGTGCCAGCAGCTTATCTAGGGTGCCCTCTAGGCATGGCTACACCTTC.

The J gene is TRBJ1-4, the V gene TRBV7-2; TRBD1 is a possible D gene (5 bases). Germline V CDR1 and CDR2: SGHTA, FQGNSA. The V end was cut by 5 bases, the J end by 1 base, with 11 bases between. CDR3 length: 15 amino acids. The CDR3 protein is CASSQVGGTNEKLFF. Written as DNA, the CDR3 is TGTGCCAGCAGCCAGGTGGGGGGAACTAATGAAAAACTGTTTTTT.

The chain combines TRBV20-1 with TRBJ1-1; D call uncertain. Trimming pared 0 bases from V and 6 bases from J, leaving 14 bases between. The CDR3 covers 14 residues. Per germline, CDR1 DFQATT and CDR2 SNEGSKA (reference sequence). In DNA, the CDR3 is TGCAGTGCTAGAGATCTTGGTGGGCTCTCTGAAGCTTTCTTT. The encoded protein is CSARDLGGLSEAFF.

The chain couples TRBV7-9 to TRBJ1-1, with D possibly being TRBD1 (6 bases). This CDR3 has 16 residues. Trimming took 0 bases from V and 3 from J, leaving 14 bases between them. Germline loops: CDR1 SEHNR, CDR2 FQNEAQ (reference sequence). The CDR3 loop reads CASSLALAGAYTEAFF. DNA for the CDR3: TGTGCCAGCAGCTTAGCGCTAGCAGGGGCCTACACTGAAGCTTTCTTT.